The 28 T cell receptor beta chains listed next were all sequenced from one sample in a study of PD-1 blockade in classical Hodgkin lymphoma. Method: immunoSEQ multiplex PCR; TCRdb's copy keeps in-frame clones and lacks some. The data show about 22,000 clones, around three quarters seen once. Regarding time point: cycle 4 day 1 (C4D1), after six to seven weeks of nivolumab. All patients experienced relapse after autologous stem cell transplantation, and brentuximab vedotin exposure was variable. Investigators isolated CD4+ T cells from thawed PBMCs through magnetic negative selection. This specimen was CD4+ T cells from blood, taken before the fourth cycle of nivolumab. The receptor set was obtained from a human donor with classical Hodgkin lymphoma.

This clone was picked up a small number of times. The J gene is TRBJ2-7, the V gene TRBV28, with D unclear. This CDR3 is built from 12 residues. Trimming left V 5 bases short and J 0 bases short, with 5 bases between. Germline assignment: CDR1 MDHEN and CDR2 SYDVKM. In DNA, the CDR3 is TGTGCCAGCAGTATAGCCTCCTACGAGCAGTACTTC. Its translation: CASSIASYEQYF.

V gene TRBV5-1 combines with J gene TRBJ2-3; TRBD1 might be the D (6 bases). V lost 0 bases, J lost 6 bases, and 14 bases lay in between. The CDR3 runs to 15 residues. The germline gives CDR1 SGHRS, CDR2 YFSETQ. CDR3 protein: CASSLAVTGVDTQYF. CDR3 in DNA: TGCGCCAGCAGCTTGGCGGTGACAGGCGTTGATACGCAGTATTTT.

This sequence joins TRBV5-8 and TRBJ1-4; D call uncertain. The V and J ends lost 2 bases and 4 bases respectively, with 9 bases between them. The CDR3 contains 14 residues. The germline V gene encodes CDR1 SGHTS and CDR2 YDEGEE. The CDR3 spells CASSFGRFNEKLFF. CDR3 nucleotide sequence: TGTGCCAGCAGCTTTGGGAGATTTAATGAAAAACTGTTTTTT.

The chain is built from TRBV10-3 and TRBJ1-1; D perhaps matches TRBD1 (5 bases). CDR1 is ENHRY, CDR2 SYGVKD, per germline. The CDR3 loop spans 12 amino acids. The V gene lost 4 bases and the J gene lost 6 bases, with 9 bases spanning the gap. The CDR3 coding sequence is TGTGCCATCAGTGGAGGGACGGCTGAAGCTTTCTTT. It specifies CAISGGTAEAFF.

The V gene is TRBV2, the J gene TRBJ2-5; no clear D gene. The J call may not be correct, given that the DNA end is closer to TRBJ2-7. The CDR3 consists of 12 residues. Germline V gene sequence: CDR1 SNHLY, CDR2 FYNNEI. CDR3 region: CASTASSYEQYF. CDR3 nucleotide sequence: TGTGCCAGCACCGCCAGCTCCTACGAGCAGTACTTC.

The chain recombines TRBV27 with TRBJ2-1; TRBD2 agrees at 7 bases. CDR3 length: 15 residues. Germline V gives CDR1 MNHEY, CDR2 SMNVEV (reference sequence). Trimming removed 6 bases from V and 8 bases from J; junction bases left unmatched: 13. The CDR3 spells CASRLRDREAYEQFF. DNA for the CDR3: TGTGCCAGCAGGCTCCGGGACCGGGAGGCCTATGAGCAGTTCTTC.

Worth noting for this clone: A read error may account for a junction end that differs from germline. This chain joins TRBV18 and TRBJ1-4, with D maybe TRBD1 (6 bases). Germline lookup yields CDR1 KGHSH and CDR2 LQKENI. The CDR3 extends over 16 amino acids. As DNA, the CDR3 is TGTGCCGGCTCACCAGGGATCAGGACAGACAATGAAAAACTGTTTTTT. This translates into CAGSPGIRTDNEKLFF. Full variable domain (outside the CDR3, taken from reference TRBV18 and TRBJ1-4): NAGVMQNPRHLVRRRGQEARLRCSPMKGHSHVYWYRQLPEEGLKFMVYLQKENIIDESGMPKERFSAEFPKEGPSILRIQQVVRGDSAAYFCAGSPGIRTDNEKLFFGSGTQLSVL.

The CDR3 sequence: CASSMWDRGPETQYF. The CDR3 DNA sequence: TGTGCCAGTAGTATGTGGGACAGGGGGCCGGAGACCCAGTACTTC. V usage is TRBV19 and J usage is TRBJ2-5; 12 bases are shared with TRBD1. The CDR3 length is 15 residues. The junction had 4 bases not matched to a gene; V was cut back by 3 bases and J by 5 bases. CDR1 and CDR2 from the germline V gene are LNHDA and SQIVND (reference sequence).

This clone appeared a single time. V usage is TRBV28 and J usage is TRBJ1-4, with TRBD1 as a possible D gene (6 bases). There are 12 residues in the CDR3. CDR1 MDHEN and CDR2 SYDVKM come from the germline V gene. V lost 5 bases to trimming and J lost 8 bases, with 9 bases between them. The CDR3 loop reads CASSTGSEKLFF. DNA for the CDR3: TGTGCCAGCAGTACAGGGTCGGAAAAACTGTTTTTT.

This chain joins TRBV30 and TRBJ2-1, with TRBD1 matching 8 bases. Trimming at V came to 3 bases and at J to 9 bases, leaving 10 bases not matched to a gene. The CDR3 sequence is 14 residues long. Germline lookup yields CDR1 GTSNPN and CDR2 SVGIG (reference sequence). Here the CDR3 DNA reads TGTGCCTGGAGCCGGGACAGGTCCCTCGTTGAGCAGTTCTTC. It translates to CAWSRDRSLVEQFF.

The J gene is TRBJ2-2, the V gene TRBV6-5, with 8 bases aligning to TRBD2. J gave up 1 base and V 5 bases, and 3 bases lay outside the gene matches. The CDR3 sequence is 15 residues long. Germline CDR1 and CDR2: MNHEY and SVGAGI. CDR3 sequence: CASSPSGGNTGELFF. CDR3 DNA: TGTGCCAGCAGTCCCAGCGGGGGGAACACCGGGGAGCTGTTTTTT.

This chain links TRBV6-4 with TRBJ1-2; 8 nucleotides agree with TRBD1. Germline trimming cut 6 bases from V and 5 bases from J; bases unmatched to any gene: 8. In germline, CDR1 is MRHNA, CDR2 SNTAGT. CDR3 length: 14 residues. CDR3 region: CASSPLGTGYGYTF. CDR3 bases: TGTGCCAGCAGCCCATTAGGGACAGGTTATGGCTACACCTTC.

The chain carries TRBV7-9 and TRBJ1-5; 8 bases align to TRBD1. With V trimmed by 5 bases and J by 2 bases, 11 bases remained unmatched. The germline gives CDR1 SEHNR, CDR2 FQNEAQ (reference sequence). This CDR3 spans 17 amino acids. Here the CDR3 DNA reads TGTGCCAGCAGCCGCGAGGCAGGGGGCGCGGGCAATCAGCCCCAGCATTTT. Protein product: CASSREAGGAGNQPQHF.

This clone was observed a handful of times. The chain is built from TRBV5-1 and TRBJ1-6; no clear D. CDR3 length equals 14 residues. Trimming pared 7 bases from V and 10 bases from J, leaving 18 bases between. Germline CDR1 reads SGHRS; CDR2 reads YFSETQ. In nucleotides, the CDR3 is TGCGCCAGCCGTCGCGAAGGGTCCAGCTCACCCCTCCACTTT. Translated: CASRREGSSSPLHF.

Regarding this clone: Germline and junction disagree at one end, which may indicate a read error. The rearrangement joins TRBV5-3 to TRBJ2-7; D perhaps matches TRBD2 (6 bases). TRBV5-3 is treated as an ORF (open reading frame) with a function not yet certain. This CDR3 is built from 15 residues. The CDR3 reads CASSLASGRLAEQYF. CDR3 nucleotide sequence: TGTGCCAGCAGCTTGGCAAGCGGGCGCCTGGCCGAGCAGTACTTC.

The chain recombines TRBV5-6 with TRBJ2-6; D possibly corresponds to TRBD1 (5 bases). The germline V gene has CDR1 SGHDT and CDR2 YYEEEE. The length of the CDR3 is 15 residues. The germline V and J ends were trimmed by 4 bases and 2 bases, with 10 bases remaining between them. CDR3 in amino acids: CASSLRATGANVLTF. CDR3 sequence (DNA): TGTGCCAGCAGCCTCAGGGCAACTGGGGCCAACGTCCTGACTTTC.

The chain employs TRBV4-3 and TRBJ1-6, with TRBD1 identical over 7 bases. Germline lookup yields CDR1 LGHNA and CDR2 YSLEER. The CDR3 has 17 amino acids. Trimming removed 0 bases from V and 3 bases from J; junction bases left unmatched: 5. CDR3: CASSQERQGGYNSPLHF. For the CDR3, the DNA is TGCGCCAGCAGCCAAGAGAGACAGGGCGGCTATAATTCACCCCTCCACTTT.

The J gene is TRBJ2-7, the V gene TRBV7-2; D unclear. V was pared by 2 bases and J by 2 bases, with 7 bases between. Germline lookup yields CDR1 SGHTA and CDR2 FQGNSA. The length of the CDR3 is 13 residues. The DNA for the CDR3 is TGTGCCAGCAGCTTAAGTACGACCTACGAGCAGTACTTC. This codes for CASSLSTTYEQYF. The full variable domain, its missing parts supplied by reference TRBV7-2 and TRBJ2-7, is GAGVSQSPSNKVTEKGKDVELRCDPISGHTALYWYRQSLGQGLEFLIYFQGNSAPDKSGLPSDRFSAERTGGSVSTLTIQRTQQEDSAVYLCASSLSTTYEQYFGPGTRLTVT.

This chain uses TRBV5-4 with TRBJ2-2, with TRBD1 matching 9 bases. Germline values: CDR1 SGHNT, CDR2 YYREEE (reference sequence). V was pared by 0 bases and J by 7 bases, with 10 bases of the junction left unmatched. The CDR3 totals 17 residues. This CDR3 is CASSLDVNRGRNGELFF. The DNA for the CDR3 is TGTGCCAGCAGCTTGGATGTAAACAGGGGGCGAAACGGGGAGCTGTTTTTT.

The gene calls are TRBV6-5 and TRBJ1-1; 9 bases fit TRBD1. There are 14 residues in the CDR3. From germline, CDR1 is MNHEY and CDR2 SVGAGI. With 7 bases clipped from V and 6 bases from J, the junction kept 9 bases outside the gene matches. The CDR3 loop reads CASTRGQGLAEAFF. The DNA of the CDR3 is TGTGCCAGCACACGGGGACAGGGCCTCGCTGAAGCTTTCTTT.

The chain joins TRBV28 to TRBJ1-1; D is unclear. The CDR3 consists of 12 residues. Trimming cost V 3 bases and J 5 bases, with 7 bases left between them. The germline V gene encodes CDR1 MDHEN and CDR2 SYDVKM. CDR3 amino acids: CASSLGRTEAFF. CDR3 bases: TGTGCCAGCAGTTTGGGCAGGACTGAAGCTTTCTTT.

This clone has a handful of counts. V usage is TRBV5-6 and J usage is TRBJ1-2; D perhaps matches TRBD1 (5 bases). Deletions cut 6 bases from V and 10 bases from J, with 10 bases between. The germline V gene has CDR1 SGHDT and CDR2 YYEEEE. CDR3 length: 10 residues. The CDR3 DNA reads TGTGCCAGCACCGGGGCTCCCTACACCTTC. It translates to CASTGAPYTF.

The rearrangement uses TRBV2 and TRBJ2-4, with 7 bases that match TRBD2. Looked up from germline, CDR1 is SNHLY and CDR2 is FYNNEI. Germline trimming cut 0 bases from V and 7 bases from J; bases unmatched to any gene: 9. CDR3 size: 16 residues. The CDR3 DNA sequence: TGTGCCAGCAGTGAAGCTGGAGGCTGGGAGGGCAACATTCAGTACTTC. This sequence encodes CASSEAGGWEGNIQYF.

This chain links TRBV29-1 with TRBJ1-3; possible D gene TRBD1, 5 bases. Germline loops: CDR1 SQVTM, CDR2 ANQGSEA. This CDR3 is 13 amino acids long. Trimming took off 6 bases at V and 4 bases at J, with 13 bases between the two ends. This CDR3 reads CSVLQGSGNTIYF. CDR3 nucleotide sequence: TGCAGCGTCCTTCAGGGTTCGGGAAACACCATATATTTT. Full variable domain (missing parts from reference TRBV29-1 and TRBJ1-3): SAVISQKPSRDICQRGTSLTIQCQVDSQVTMMFWYRQQPGQSLTLIATANQGSEATYESGFVIDKFPISRPNLTFSTLTVSNMSPEDSSIYLCSVLQGSGNTIYFGEGSWLTVV.

This clone was counted between two and nine times. V and J are TRBV28 and TRBJ2-5, with D possibly being TRBD1 (5 bases). Germline CDR1 reads MDHEN; CDR2 reads SYDVKM. This CDR3 region has 13 residues. Between the trimmed V and J ends, which lost 2 bases and 3 bases, there was a span of 7 bases. CDR3 in amino acids: CASSLPREETQYF. DNA of the CDR3: TGTGCCAGCAGTTTACCCAGGGAAGAGACCCAGTACTTC.

The chain employs TRBV6-1 and TRBJ1-5, with no clear D. This CDR3 has 13 amino acids. Between the trimmed V and J ends, which lost 2 bases and 4 bases, there was a span of 6 bases. Germline V gives CDR1 MNHNS, CDR2 SASEGT. The CDR3 nucleotides read TGTGCCAGCAGTGAAAGGGCAAATCAGCCCCAGCATTTT. It is translated as CASSERANQPQHF.

This sequence joins TRBV7-9 and TRBJ1-1; D unclear. The CDR3 runs to 12 residues. Trimming took off 5 bases at V and 5 bases at J, with 9 bases between the two ends. CDR1 and CDR2 from the germline V gene are SEHNR and FQNEAQ (reference sequence). DNA of the CDR3: TGTGCCAGCAGCCGTAGGAAAACTGAAGCTTTCTTT. This sequence encodes CASSRRKTEAFF.

This clone was observed once. The genes are TRBV5-6 and TRBJ2-5, with D perhaps matching TRBD2 (6 bases). CDR1 and CDR2 (germline): SGHDT, YYEEEE. Trimming took 1 base from V and 5 from J, leaving 18 bases between them. This CDR3 has 16 residues. CDR3 protein: CASSLYPTSGTETQYF. CDR3 coding DNA: TGTGCCAGCAGCTTGTACCCTACTAGTGGGACTGAGACCCAGTACTTC. The complete variable domain, with remaining parts taken from reference TRBV5-6 and TRBJ2-5, reads DAGVTQSPTHLIKTRGQQVTLRCSPKSGHDTVSWYQQALGQGPQFIFQYYEEEERQRGNFPDRFSGHQFPNYSSELNVNALLLGDSALYLCASSLYPTSGTETQYFGPGTRLLVL.